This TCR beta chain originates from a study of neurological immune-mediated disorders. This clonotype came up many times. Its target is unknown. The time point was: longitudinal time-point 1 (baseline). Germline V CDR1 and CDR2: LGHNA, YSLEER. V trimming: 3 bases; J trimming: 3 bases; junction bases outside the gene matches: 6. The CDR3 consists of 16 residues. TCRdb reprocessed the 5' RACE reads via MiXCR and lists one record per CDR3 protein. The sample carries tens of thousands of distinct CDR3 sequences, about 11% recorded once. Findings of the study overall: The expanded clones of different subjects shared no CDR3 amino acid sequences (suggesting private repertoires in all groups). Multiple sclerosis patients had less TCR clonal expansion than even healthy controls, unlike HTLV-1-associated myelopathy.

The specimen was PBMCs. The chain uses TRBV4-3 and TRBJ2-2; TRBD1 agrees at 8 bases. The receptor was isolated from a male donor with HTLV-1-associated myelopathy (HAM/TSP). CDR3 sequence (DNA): TGCGCCAGCAGCCAGCTGACAGGGGCGTACACCGGGGAGCTGTTTTTT. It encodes CASSQLTGAYTGELFF.